A single sample gave rise to the 14 T cell receptor beta chains below, sequenced in a study of OX40 agonist ivuxolimab in advanced cancers. Clones were read by immunoSEQ multiplex PCR, and TCRdb kept only the in-frame ones, dropping some. Counted here are 55,000 to 70,000 clones, 70% to 90% occurring once; the ten biggest clones make up 4% to 5%. The sample here was CD4+ or CD8+ T cells sorted from blood, taken in a trial of the OX40 agonist ivuxolimab. The receptor set was obtained from an adult with an advanced solid tumor such as melanoma, head and neck, liver or kidney cancer.

The rearrangement uses TRBV5-4 and TRBJ2-4, with D possibly TRBD2 on 6 matching bases. Trimming removed 0 bases at V and 6 bases at J, with 13 bases between. Germline loops: CDR1 SGHNT, CDR2 YYREEE (reference sequence). The CDR3 is 15 residues long. CDR3 protein: CASSLGGAAGNIQYF. In DNA form, the CDR3 reads TGTGCCAGCAGCTTGGGGGGAGCAGCGGGAAACATTCAGTACTTC. The full variable domain, with the rest looked up from reference TRBV5-4 and TRBJ2-4, is ETGVTQSPTHLIKTRGQQVTLRCSSQSGHNTVSWYQQALGQGPQFIFQYYREEENGRGNFPPRFSGLQFPNYSSELNVNALELDDSALYLCASSLGGAAGNIQYFGAGTRLSVL.

Turning to this clone: One junction end disagrees with the germline gene, perhaps due to a read error. As DNA, the CDR3 is TGTGCTAGCAGCTTAGGGACAGGCTCTGGGGCCAACGTCCTGACTTTC. Translating it yields CASSLGTGSGANVLTF. The genes are TRBV7-7 and TRBJ2-6; 8 nucleotides match TRBD1. The germline CDR1 and CDR2 sequences are SSHAT and FNYEAQ (reference sequence). CDR3 size: 16 residues.

This chain links TRBV6-5 with TRBJ2-7; possibly TRBD1 for D (6 bases). The CDR3 runs 15 residues. The V end lost 6 bases, the J end lost 4 bases, and 19 bases lay between the germline ends. Germline assignment: CDR1 MNHEY and CDR2 SVGAGI. CDR3 protein: CASRHRDIPSYEQYF. The CDR3 DNA sequence: TGTGCCAGCAGACACCGGGACATCCCGTCATACGAGCAGTACTTC.

CDR3 sequence reads: CASSLGKGAYEQYF. The CDR3 nucleotides are TGTGCCAGCAGTTTAGGTAAGGGAGCCTACGAGCAGTACTTC. The chain is built from TRBV27 and TRBJ2-5; D possibly corresponds to TRBD2 (5 bases). The J call is in doubt because the DNA end fits TRBJ2-7 better. The CDR3 runs 14 residues. CDR1 and CDR2 from the germline V gene are MNHEY and SMNVEV (reference sequence).

The chain couples TRBV7-9 to TRBJ1-2; D is undetermined. With 1 base removed from V and 5 bases from J, the gap between germline ends came to 14 bases. This CDR3 has 15 residues. Germline CDR1 SEHNR, CDR2 FQNEAQ (reference sequence). CDR3 coding DNA: TGTGCCAGCAGCTTAGATGTTGGGGTGGGGTATGGCTACACCTTC. Encoded protein: CASSLDVGVGYGYTF.

The chain carries TRBV21-1 and TRBJ2-4. TRBV21-1 is a pseudogene segment. The CDR3 is made up of 11 amino acids. The CDR3 bases are TGCGCTCCGGAGGGGGGTGACATTCAGTACTTC. This translates into CAPEGGDIQYF.

The rearrangement joins TRBV5-6 to TRBJ2-2; 8 positions match TRBD2. J lost 5 bases, V lost 3 bases, and 12 bases had no gene match. Germline lookup yields CDR1 SGHDT and CDR2 YYEEEE. The CDR3 is made up of 17 amino acids. CDR3 bases: TGTGCCAGCAGCTCCCCTCCCGATAGCGGGAATACCGGGGAGCTGTTTTTT. It encodes CASSSPPDSGNTGELFF. Full variable domain (rest looked up from reference TRBV5-6 and TRBJ2-2): DAGVTQSPTHLIKTRGQQVTLRCSPKSGHDTVSWYQQALGQGPQFIFQYYEEEERQRGNFPDRFSGHQFPNYSSELNVNALLLGDSALYLCASSSPPDSGNTGELFFGEGSRLTVL.

The CDR3: CASSSAGEPYGYTF. CDR3 bases: TGTGCCAGCAGCTCAGCAGGGGAGCCCTATGGCTACACCTTC. J is TRBJ1-2 and V is TRBV7-9; possibly TRBD1 for D (6 bases). CDR1 is SEHNR and CDR2 is FQNEAQ in the germline V gene (reference sequence). V was clipped by 4 bases and J by 4 bases, with 13 bases between them. CDR3 size: 14 residues.

The rearrangement joins TRBV7-2 to TRBJ2-3; the match to TRBD2 covers 7 bases. V was clipped by 4 bases and J by 1 base; unmatched bases: 5. From germline, CDR1 is SGHTA and CDR2 FQGNSA. The CDR3 sequence is 15 residues long. The CDR3 loop reads CASSSTSARTDTQYF. The CDR3 DNA reads as TGTGCCAGCAGCTCAACTAGCGCCCGCACAGATACGCAGTATTTT.

The chain uses TRBV5-1 and TRBJ1-2, with D perhaps TRBD1 (5 bases). V lost 7 bases and J lost 10, with 26 bases in between. Germline CDR1 and CDR2: SGHRS and YFSETQ. This CDR3 spans 15 amino acids. The CDR3, as DNA: TGCGCCAGCCGCCTACCGGGACGGAGAAATGAGTTCTACACCTTC. This sequence encodes CASRLPGRRNEFYTF.

This clone has a handful of counts. The rearrangement joins TRBV7-6 to TRBJ2-5, with D maybe TRBD1 (5 bases). This CDR3 is built from 16 residues. V was shortened by 5 bases and J by 4 bases, with 20 bases between the two germline ends. Germline values: CDR1 SGHVS, CDR2 FNYEAQ. Here the CDR3 DNA reads TGTGCCAGCAGCATCCTCCAGGGCGCTCCACGAGAGACCCAGTACTTC. It is translated as CASSILQGAPRETQYF.

The rearrangement joins TRBV7-6 to TRBJ2-1; no definite D call. The CDR3 has 13 amino acids. V was cut by 5 bases and J by 3 bases, with 8 bases left in between. CDR1 is SGHVS, CDR2 FNYEAQ, per germline. CDR3 protein: CASSAGVYNEQFF. In DNA form, the CDR3 reads TGTGCCAGCAGCGCTGGGGTCTACAATGAGCAGTTCTTC.

The chain employs TRBV11-3 and TRBJ2-5, with 7 positions matching TRBD1. The germline V gene encodes CDR1 SGHNT and CDR2 YENEEA. This CDR3 is built from 15 residues. The V and J ends lost 0 bases and 3 bases, in that order; junction bases with no gene match: 4. CDR3 in amino acids: CASSLDPGTEETQYF. CDR3 bases: TGTGCCAGCAGCTTAGATCCAGGGACAGAAGAGACCCAGTACTTC.

The V call is TRBV11-2, the J call TRBJ2-5, with 7 nucleotides matching TRBD2. The V gene end was trimmed by 8 bases and the J gene end by 5 bases; junction bases not matched to a gene: 8. Germline CDR1 SGHAT, CDR2 FQNNGV. This CDR3 is built from 13 residues. The CDR3 DNA reads TGTGCCAGCGGGCGGGAGCGCTGGGAGACCCAGTACTTC. This codes for CASGRERWETQYF.